These 5 T cell receptor beta chains share one sample of origin, sequenced in a study of T cells after yellow fever vaccination. In TCRdb, the 5' RACE reads were re-called with MiXCR into one record per CDR3 protein. Of 360,000 or so distinct CDR3 sequences in the sample, 11% were seen once. Sequencing used PBMCs, obtained on the day of the first yellow fever vaccination. The receptor source for this set is a man aged 18 to 30 who received the YFV17D yellow fever vaccine.

The table lists this clonotype with a few counts. The chain is built from TRBV10-3 and TRBJ2-3; no firm D call. Trimming took 0 bases from V and 0 from J, leaving 7 bases between them. Germline lookup yields CDR1 ENHRY and CDR2 SYGVKD. The length of the CDR3 is 15 residues. The CDR3 DNA sequence: TGTGCCATCAGTGAGTCAATATCGAGCACAGATACGCAGTATTTT. Residues: CAISESISSTDTQYF.

This clonotype was counted only a few times. V is TRBV28 and J is TRBJ1-1; 7 nucleotides line up with TRBD1. Trimming cost V 6 bases and J 4 bases; bases outside gene matches: 5. The germline CDR1 and CDR2 sequences are MDHEN and SYDVKM. This CDR3 has 13 amino acids. The CDR3 sequence is CASRPQGGTEAFF. The CDR3 DNA sequence: TGTGCCAGCAGACCTCAGGGGGGCACTGAAGCTTTCTTT.

This clonotype was seen repeatedly, ten times or more. The chain couples TRBV12-3 or TRBV12-4 to TRBJ2-3; perhaps D is TRBD1 or TRBD2 (5 bases each). Trimming removed 5 bases at V and 1 base at J, with 10 bases between. The CDR3 has 14 amino acids. The CDR3 loop reads CASSPRDGTDTQYF. The CDR3 DNA reads TGTGCCAGCAGTCCCCGGGACGGCACAGATACGCAGTATTTT.

Many counts were recorded for this clonotype. The rearrangement joins TRBV23-1 to TRBJ1-2, with unresolved D. TRBV23-1 is marked as an open reading frame, function uncertain. Trimming shortened V by 9 bases and J by 10 bases, and 24 bases separated the two germline ends. This CDR3 has 14 amino acids. The CDR3 bases are TGCGCCAGGCCGCGGATACTCTACTGGACCCCCTACACCTTC. Amino acid sequence: CARPRILYWTPYTF.

V gene TRBV24-1 combines with J gene TRBJ2-4; 9 nucleotides agree with TRBD2. Germline V CDR1 and CDR2: KGHDR, SFDVKD. This CDR3 is built from 17 residues. Trimming took 3 bases from V and 4 from J; bases not matched to a gene: 9. CDR3 nucleotide sequence: TGTGCCACCAGTGATACCCGGGATAGCGGGGGTAAAAACATTCAGTACTTC. Protein sequence: CATSDTRDSGGKNIQYF.